The sample holds many counts of the clone carrying this T cell receptor beta chain. Arm-PCR of CDR3 regions and iRepertoire HTBI primers were the basis on which TCR beta libraries were built. TCRdb used MiXCR to reprocess the multiplex PCR reads, holding one entry per CDR3 protein. The sample has about 500,000 distinct CDR3 sequences; 15% to 20% are singletons. This specimen belongs to a study of regulatory T cells in long-lasting Graves disease. On the study more broadly: Patients newly diagnosed with Graves' had been on antithyroid drugs for under 3 months.

Indicated time point: newly diagnosed GD, antithyroid drugs for less than 3 months. PBMCs were the source of the RNA used for TCR sequencing. Germline V gene sequence: CDR1 SGHKS, CDR2 YYEKEE (reference sequence). After removal of 4 bases from V and 7 bases from J, the junction contained 6 bases not matched to a gene. The CDR3 has 14 residues. The data also belong to a second study, concerning T cells in Graves' hyperthyroidism and ophthalmopathy.

The material sequenced was peripheral blood mononuclear cells (PBMCs), taken at new diagnosis, from a patient treated with antithyroid drugs. V and J are TRBV5-5 and TRBJ2-1, with 9 bases that match TRBD2. The TCR sequence derives from a man aged 40-49 years with Graves disease. CDR3 region: CASSNGLANNEQFF. CDR3 in DNA: TGTGCCAGCAGCAACGGACTAGCGAATAATGAGCAGTTCTTC.